The 5 T cell receptor beta chains below come from one sample, sequenced in a study of beta chain features in type 1 diabetes. Expressed TCRB transcripts were sequenced because the isolated RNA had all been reverse transcribed beforehand. Libraries were prepared by immunoSEQ multiplex PCR; TCRdb keeps only in-frame clonotypes and omits some of them. The sample has about 900,000 clones, roughly a sixth seen once; the top ten hold 0.02% to 0.025%. Input material: naive CD4+ T cells from blood. The receptors derive from a woman younger than 35 in good health.

This clone was seen only a few times. This chain connects TRBV7-3 to TRBJ2-3, with 8 bases lining up with TRBD2. The V and J ends lost 5 bases and 3 bases, in that order; junction bases with no gene match: 10. The length of the CDR3 is 16 residues. The V gene's germline CDR1 is SGHTA and CDR2 FQGTGA. The CDR3, as DNA: TGTGCCAGCAGCCCGACAAGCGGGAGCGGTACAGATACGCAGTATTTT. This gives the protein CASSPTSGSGTDTQYF.

The CDR3 is CASSLPGARLWDTEAFF. The CDR3 DNA reads as TGCGCCAGCAGCTTGCCGGGCGCCCGCCTATGGGACACTGAAGCTTTCTTT. The chain has TRBV5-1 and TRBJ1-1; D remains unclear. Germline lookup yields CDR1 SGHRS and CDR2 YFSETQ. CDR3 length: 17 amino acids. Between the trimmed V and J ends, which lost 1 base and 3 bases, there was a span of 19 bases.

This clone was seen more than once but under ten times. The chain employs TRBV2 and TRBJ2-7; TRBD2 might be the D (7 bases). Trimming pared 10 bases from V and 0 bases from J, leaving 13 bases between. Germline loops: CDR1 SNHLY, CDR2 FYNNEI. The CDR3 consists of 13 residues. This CDR3 is CAIGGPSSYEQYF. CDR3 coding DNA: TGTGCCATCGGGGGGCCTAGCTCCTACGAGCAGTACTTC.

V gene TRBV15 combines with J gene TRBJ1-5; TRBD1 aligns across 8 bases. The trim removed 1 base at V and 5 bases at J, leaving 4 bases unmatched. This CDR3 comprises 15 residues. Germline lookup yields CDR1 LNHNV and CDR2 YYDKDF (reference sequence). The CDR3 loop is CATSRGQGSDQPQHF. CDR3 nucleotides: TGTGCCACCAGCAGAGGACAGGGGTCAGATCAGCCCCAGCATTTT.

This clone was seen a handful of times. The rearrangement uses TRBV7-9 and TRBJ2-7; a weak D match, TRBD2 (6 bases). Germline CDR1 reads SEHNR; CDR2 reads FQNEAQ (reference sequence). This CDR3 comprises 14 residues. Trimming stripped 3 bases from V and 7 bases from J, with 16 bases between. Written as DNA, the CDR3 is TGTGCCAGCAGCTTGTCGGGAGTCCACGATGAGCAGTACTTC. Residues: CASSLSGVHDEQYF.